Listed here are 5 T cell receptor beta chains from one sample, sequenced in a study of Ad26.COV2.S vaccination and SARS-CoV-2 variants (dated by TCRdb to the early 2020s). Library construction relied on the immunoSEQ multiplex PCR assay. Held by TCRdb, this immuneACCESS table contains in-frame sequences only and omits some clones. Under half of the omission traces to an unresolved V gene where checked; the cause of the rest is unknown. This sample holds around 240,000 clones; around 89% were observed only once. Over 8.5% of the sample is taken by the ten largest. The treatment or condition tag for this specimen amounts to: 19 received Ad26.COV2.S at low or high dose, single or two shots; about 5 received placebo; per-sample allocation not given. For vaccine and placebo recipients, repertoires were sequenced using samples collected on day 63 after the first injection. The source material was peripheral blood, sampled in a trial of Ad26.COV2.S vaccine versus placebo. The receptors were gathered from a person between 18 and 60 years old who received the Ad26.COV2.S COVID-19 vaccine or a placebo.

The chain joins TRBV5-4 to TRBJ2-5; the D gene is possibly TRBD2 (6 bases). This CDR3 contains 14 residues. The V end was cut by 4 bases, the J end by 3 bases, with 13 bases between. From germline, CDR1 is SGHNT and CDR2 YYREEE (reference sequence). CDR3 region: CASSLRDGEETQYF. The CDR3 DNA reads as TGTGCCAGCAGCCTGCGGGACGGGGAAGAGACCCAGTACTTC. Based on the CDR3 plus reference TRBV5-4 and TRBJ2-5, the full variable domain is ETGVTQSPTHLIKTRGQQVTLRCSSQSGHNTVSWYQQALGQGPQFIFQYYREEENGRGNFPPRFSGLQFPNYSSELNVNALELDDSALYLCASSLRDGEETQYFGPGTRLLVL.

The chain combines TRBV18 with TRBJ1-1; possible D gene TRBD1, 5 bases. V dropped 4 bases and J dropped 5 bases, with 17 bases sitting between them. This CDR3 has 15 residues. Per germline, CDR1 KGHSH and CDR2 LQKENI. CDR3 sequence: CASSLQGSLMTEAFF. In nucleotides, the CDR3 is TGTGCCAGCTCACTGCAGGGTAGTTTGATGACTGAAGCTTTCTTT.

The chain combines TRBV29-1 with TRBJ2-2; 9 bases align to TRBD2. Germline-derived CDR1 and CDR2 are SQVTM and ANQGSEA. The J segment lost 1 base and the V segment lost 5 bases, leaving 2 bases of the junction unmatched. This CDR3 contains 14 residues. CDR3 amino acids: CSVKRGVNTGELFF. CDR3 in DNA: TGCAGCGTTAAGCGGGGGGTGAACACCGGGGAGCTGTTTTTT.

This clone came up once. This chain links TRBV19 with TRBJ2-5, with 7 bases matching TRBD1. The CDR3 is 13 residues long. The J segment lost 1 base and the V segment lost 5 bases, leaving 1 base of the junction unmatched. The germline CDR1 and CDR2 sequences are LNHDA and SQIVND (reference sequence). This CDR3 is CASSDRAQETQYF. The CDR3 nucleotides read TGTGCCAGTAGTGACAGGGCCCAAGAGACCCAGTACTTC.

This rearrangement joins TRBV3-1 (or the pseudogene TRBV3-2) to TRBJ1-2, with a possible D match to TRBD1 (6 bases). This CDR3 has 14 amino acids. CDR1 is LGHDT and CDR2 is YNNKEL in the germline V gene (reference sequence). V lost 1 base to trimming and J lost 7 bases, with 13 bases between them. CDR3 sequence reads: CASSQGGQGSGYTF. DNA for the CDR3: TGTGCCAGCAGCCAAGGCGGGCAGGGGTCTGGCTACACCTTC.